This is a list of T cell receptor beta chains from one sample in a study of tumor-infiltrating lymphocytes in glioblastoma multiforme. In TCRdb, the multiplex PCR reads were re-called with MiXCR into one record per CDR3 protein. This table has 15,000 to 20,000 distinct CDR3 sequences, roughly 68% appearing once. Sequencing input: peripheral blood. The receptors originated from a male donor with glioblastoma. Each CDR3 is given with its conserved first and last residue. D genes are given only for firm matches. A clone size is listed for some rows: how often the clone was seen (once, few, many), or a class if it is expanded.

d_gene,j_gene,v_gene,abundance,CDR3aa,CDR3nt
.,TRBJ2-2,TRBV4-1,.,CASSQSNAGELFF,TGCGCCAGCAGCCAATCGAATGCCGGGGAGCTGTTTTTT
.,TRBJ1-2,TRBV11-3,few,CASSQASYGYTF,TGTGCCAGCAGCCAGGCTTCCTATGGCTACACCTTC
.,TRBJ1-2,TRBV11-2,.,CASRRNPGPTGIGGYTF,TGTGCCAGCAGGCGTAATCCCGGGCCTACAGGGATAGGTGGCTACACCTTC
TRBD2,TRBJ2-3,TRBV5-4,.,CASSSGTSGVHTDTRYF,TGTGCCAGCAGCTCCGGGACTAGCGGCGTTCATACAGATACGCGGTATTTT
.,TRBJ2-5,TRBV5-1,few,CVSSSYTSSGTQYF,TGCGTCAGCAGCTCCTACACCTCCTCGGGGACCCAGTACTTC
.,TRBJ1-5,TRBV11-2,.,CANILGPGGDTQHF,TGTGCCAACATCTTGGGACCCGGGGGAGATACGCAGCATTTT
.,TRBJ1-5,TRBV29-1,many,CSVLTGFNQPQHF,TGCAGCGTCCTAACAGGGTTCAATCAGCCCCAGCATTTT
TRBD2,TRBJ2-3,TRBV6-5,few,CASSLTSRGDTQYF,TGTGCCAGCAGTTTGACTAGCAGAGGAGATACGCAGTATTTT
TRBD2,TRBJ2-7,TRBV11-2,.,CVSSFWTSGRPSSYEQHF,TGTGTCAGCAGCTTCTGGACTAGCGGGAGGCCAAGCTCCTACGAGCAGCACTTC
TRBD2,TRBJ2-2,TRBV5-5,.,CASSLSGLAMSTGELFF,TGTGCCAGCAGCTTGTCGGGACTAGCGATGAGCACCGGGGAGCTGTTTTTT
.,TRBJ2-5,TRBV11-2,.,CVSSFDQGKYQEIHYF,TGTGTCAGCAGCTTTGACCAGGGAAAGTACCAAGAGATCCATTACTTC
.,TRBJ2-1,TRBV10-2,many,CASSEYRNYNEQFF,TGCGCCAGCAGTGAGTATAGGAACTACAATGAGCAGTTCTTC
.,TRBJ2-1,TRBV11-2,.,CASSIVQGLEDYNEQFF,TGTGCCAGCAGCATAGTCCAGGGGCTAGAGGACTACAATGAGCAGTTCTTC
.,TRBJ1-3,TRBV7-9,few,CASSLSRGPGNTIYF,TGTGCCAGCAGCTTAAGCCGGGGCCCTGGAAACACCATATATTTT
TRBD1,TRBJ2-5,TRBV20-1,.,CSARDEQGAFKETQYF,TGCAGTGCTAGGGATGAGCAGGGGGCGTTTAAAGAGACCCAGTACTTC
.,TRBJ1-1,TRBV29-1,.,CSCGSGTGREAFF,TGCAGTTGCGGATCGGGTACAGGCCGTGAAGCTTTCTTT
.,TRBJ1-4,TRBV28,.,CASTSGLGSEANEKLFF,TGTGCCAGCACCTCTGGGTTGGGCAGTGAGGCTAATGAAAAACTGTTTTTT
.,TRBJ1-6,TRBV28,many,CASRMSSYNSPLHF,TGTGCCAGTAGGATGAGCTCCTATAATTCACCCCTCCACTTT
.,TRBJ2-1,TRBV29-1,.,CSAGCDYLNEQFF,TGCAGCGCTGGGTGTGACTATTTGAATGAGCAGTTCTTC
.,TRBJ2-5,TRBV5-1,many,CASEVGTAEETQYF,TGCGCCAGCGAAGTAGGGACCGCGGAGGAGACCCAGTACTTC
.,TRBJ1-6,TRBV20-1,.,CSAMENDNSPLLF,TGCAGTGCTATGGAAAACGATAATTCACCCCTCCTCTTT
.,TRBJ2-5,TRBV11-2,.,CASSLVQGPGEETQYF,TGTGCCAGCAGCTTAGTTCAGGGCCCAGGGGAAGAGACCCAGTACTTC
.,TRBJ2-1,TRBV11-3,.,CADSSWDVKEQFF,TGTGCCGACAGCTCCTGGGACGTCAAAGAGCAGTTCTTC
TRBD1,TRBJ2-7,TRBV29-1,.,CSAQGGQGYEQYF,TGCAGCGCCCAAGGTGGACAGGGCTACGAGCAGTACTTC
.,TRBJ2-2,TRBV5-1,many,CASSLTGIGELFF,TGCGCCAGCAGCTTGACAGGGATCGGGGAGCTGTTTTTT
.,TRBJ1-2,TRBV28,.,CASSLATVLYGYTF,TGTGCCAGCAGTTTAGCGACAGTGCTATATGGCTACACCTTC
.,TRBJ1-5,TRBV28,many,CASSQDSNQPQHF,TGTGCCAGCAGTCAGGACTCTAATCAGCCCCAGCATTTT
TRBD1,TRBJ1-2,TRBV6-1,.,CASNPDRGHSGYTF,TGTGCCAGCAACCCCGACAGGGGGCATAGTGGCTACACCTTC
TRBD2,TRBJ2-7,TRBV7-9,.,CASHSGLEGEQYF,TGTGCCAGTCATTCGGGACTAGAAGGGGAGCAGTACTTC
.,TRBJ2-1,TRBV6-2/TRBV6-3,.,CASSYLRGSLDEQFF,TGTGCCAGCAGTTACCTTCGGGGATCGTTGGATGAGCAGTTCTTC
TRBD2,TRBJ2-1,TRBV11-2,.,CASSPRSRGGMNNEQFF,TGTGCCAGCAGCCCACGGAGCCGGGGAGGGATGAACAATGAGCAGTTCTTC
TRBD1,TRBJ1-6,TRBV6-5,many,CASSQGPGQGRNSPLHF,TGTGCCAGCAGTCAAGGCCCGGGACAGGGGAGGAATTCACCCCTCCACTTT
.,TRBJ1-3,TRBV11-2,once,CASSLSSQLSSGNTIYF,TGTGCCAGCAGCTTATCGAGCCAGTTAAGCTCTGGAAACACCATATATTTT
.,TRBJ2-7,TRBV11-2,once,CASSLVSGGAYCEQHF,TGTGCCAGCAGCTTAGTGAGTGGCGGGGCGTACTGCGAGCAACACTTC
TRBD2,TRBJ2-7,TRBV29-1,.,CSVGTSGGLGEQYF,TGCAGCGTCGGGACTAGCGGGGGCCTCGGCGAGCAGTACTTC
.,TRBJ1-2,TRBV5-1,many,CASSLTVNYGYTF,TGCGCCAGCAGCCTGACGGTGAACTATGGCTACACCTTC
.,TRBJ1-5,TRBV5-1,.,CASSLVGGQPQHF,TGCGCCAGCAGCTTGGTAGGGGGTCAGCCCCAGCATTTT
TRBD2,TRBJ2-1,TRBV6-2/TRBV6-3,.,CASSYSTTSGRAFEQFF,TGTGCCAGCAGTTACTCCACGACTAGCGGGAGGGCCTTTGAGCAGTTCTTC
.,TRBJ2-2,TRBV11-3,.,CASSWDNEHRGAVF,TGTGCCAGCAGCTGGGACAATGAACACCGGGGAGCTGTTTTT
.,TRBJ2-2,TRBV29-1,once,CSVQTGHPNTWELFF,TGCAGCGTCCAAACGGGACACCCGAACACCTGGGAGCTGTTTTTT
TRBD2,TRBJ2-5,TRBV11-2,.,CASSPPGQLAGGETQYF,TGTGCCAGCAGCCCCCCCGGGCAGCTAGCGGGGGGAGAGACCCAGTACTTC
.,TRBJ1-2,TRBV6-5,.,CVSGHPTTDGYTF,TGTGTCAGCGGCCACCCCACGACAGATGGCTACACCTTC
TRBD1,TRBJ2-5,TRBV6-1,.,CASSERTGKETQYF,TGTGCCAGCAGTGAACGGACAGGAAAAGAGACCCAGTACTTC
.,TRBJ2-2,TRBV30,many,CAWSVWLGVLRELFF,TGTGCCTGGAGTGTATGGCTAGGGGTATTGAGGGAGCTGTTTTTT
.,TRBJ2-7,TRBV6-6,.,CASISNSLEIYEQCF,TGTGCCAGTATCTCTAATAGTCTAGAGATCTACGAGCAGTGCTTC
TRBD1,TRBJ1-1,TRBV12-3/TRBV12-4,.,CASKGARNTEAFF,TGTGCCAGCAAGGGGGCGCGGAACACTGAAGCTTTCTTT
.,TRBJ1-4,TRBV5-5,many,CASSHGDEKLFF,TGTGCCAGCAGCCACGGGGATGAAAAACTGTTTTTT
.,TRBJ2-1,TRBV11-2,many,CASSRGGATYNEQFF,TGTGCCAGCAGCCGTGGGGGGGCCACCTACAATGAGCAGTTCTTC